This T cell receptor (beta chain) originates from a study of T-cell memory formation after mild COVID-19. In the study overall: TCR clusters were mostly confined to one donor each. Study results and caveats: Day 15 to 85 contracting clones showed balanced CD4/CD8; day 15 to 37 expanders favored CD4+.

TCRdb re-called the 5' RACE reads through MiXCR, storing one row per CDR3 protein. The sample consists of about 420,000 distinct CDR3 sequences, around 22% of them appearing once. The table lists this clonotype with a few counts. Antigen unknown. CDR1 is SQVTM, CDR2 ANQGSEA, per germline. There are 13 residues in the CDR3. The V gene lost 6 bases and the J gene lost 0 bases, with 6 bases spanning the gap. Sequenced input: PBMCs or a T cell subset sorted from them (not recorded which). This sequence joins TRBV29-1 and TRBJ2-6; D gene ambiguous. The clonotype originates from an adult woman who had mild COVID-19 (a few samples of this study predate the infection). Cell type and time point are not known. The CDR3 DNA sequence: TGCAGCGTCCTTAGCTCTGGGGCCAACGTCCTGACTTTC. This codes for CSVLSSGANVLTF.